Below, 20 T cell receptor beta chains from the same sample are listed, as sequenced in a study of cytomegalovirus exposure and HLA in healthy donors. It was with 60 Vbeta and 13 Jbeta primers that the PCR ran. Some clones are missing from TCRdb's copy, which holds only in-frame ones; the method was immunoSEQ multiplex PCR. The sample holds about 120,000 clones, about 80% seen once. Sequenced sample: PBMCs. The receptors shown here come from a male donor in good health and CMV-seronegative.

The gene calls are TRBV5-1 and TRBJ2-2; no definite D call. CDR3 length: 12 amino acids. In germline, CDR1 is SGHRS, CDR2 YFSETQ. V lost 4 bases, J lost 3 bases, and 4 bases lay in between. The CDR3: CASSRDTGELFF. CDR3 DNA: TGCGCCAGCAGCCGAGACACCGGGGAGCTGTTTTTT.

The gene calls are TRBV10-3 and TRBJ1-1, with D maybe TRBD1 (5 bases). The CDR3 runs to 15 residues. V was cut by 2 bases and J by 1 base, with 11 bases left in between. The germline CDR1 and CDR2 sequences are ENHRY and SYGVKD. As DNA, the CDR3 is TGTGCCATCAGTGAGCCAGACAGCCAGAACACTGAAGCTTTCTTT. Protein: CAISEPDSQNTEAFF.

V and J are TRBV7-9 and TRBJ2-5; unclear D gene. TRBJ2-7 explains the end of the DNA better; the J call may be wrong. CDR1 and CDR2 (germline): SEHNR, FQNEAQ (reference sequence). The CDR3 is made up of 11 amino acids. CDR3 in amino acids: CASSAYYEQYF. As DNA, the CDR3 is TGTGCCAGCAGCGCCTACTACGAGCAGTACTTC.

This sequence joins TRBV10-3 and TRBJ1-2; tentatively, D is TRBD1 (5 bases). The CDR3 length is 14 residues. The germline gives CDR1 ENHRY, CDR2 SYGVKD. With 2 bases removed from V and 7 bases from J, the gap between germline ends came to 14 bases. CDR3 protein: CAISEGAGLTGYTF. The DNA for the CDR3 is TGTGCCATCAGTGAGGGGGCAGGCCTTACTGGCTACACCTTC.

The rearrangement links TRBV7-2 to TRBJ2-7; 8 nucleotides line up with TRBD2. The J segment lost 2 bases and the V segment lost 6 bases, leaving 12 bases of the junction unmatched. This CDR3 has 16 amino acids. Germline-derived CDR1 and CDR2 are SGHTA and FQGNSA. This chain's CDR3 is CASSRRGAALTYEQYF. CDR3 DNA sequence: TGTGCCAGCAGTCGGCGGGGGGCCGCCCTAACCTACGAGCAGTACTTC.

DNA of the CDR3: TGTGCCAGCAGCTTAGGGACTAGCGGGGAGCTGTTTTTT. This gives the protein CASSLGTSGELFF. The chain employs TRBV7-9 and TRBJ2-2; TRBD2 matches 7 bases. The germline V gene has CDR1 SEHNR and CDR2 FQNEAQ (reference sequence). With 1 base clipped from V and 7 bases from J, the junction kept 0 bases outside the gene matches. This CDR3 has 13 amino acids.

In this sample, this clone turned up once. CDR3 region: CASSSALIGPQHF. In DNA, the CDR3 is TGTGCCAGCAGCTCCGCACTGATCGGGCCCCAGCATTTT. The rearrangement uses TRBV7-9 and TRBJ1-5; D unclear. The CDR3 spans 13 residues. The germline V gene encodes CDR1 SEHNR and CDR2 FQNEAQ (reference sequence). The V end was cut by 4 bases, the J end by 9 bases, with 13 bases between.

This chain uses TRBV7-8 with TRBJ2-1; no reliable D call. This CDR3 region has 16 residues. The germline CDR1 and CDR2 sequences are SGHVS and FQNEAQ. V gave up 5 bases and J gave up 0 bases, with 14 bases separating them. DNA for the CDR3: TGTGCCAGCAGCCCGATGTTAGTAAGCTCCTACAATGAGCAGTTCTTC. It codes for CASSPMLVSSYNEQFF.

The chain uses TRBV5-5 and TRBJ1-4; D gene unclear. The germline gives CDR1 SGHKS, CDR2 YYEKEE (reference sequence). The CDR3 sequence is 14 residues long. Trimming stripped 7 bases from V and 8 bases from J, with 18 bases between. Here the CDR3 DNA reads TGTGCCAGCTTGGCCACAGAGGGCGGCGAAAAACTGTTTTTT. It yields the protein CASLATEGGEKLFF. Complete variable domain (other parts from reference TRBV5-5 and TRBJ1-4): DAGVTQSPTHLIKTRGQQVTLRCSPISGHKSVSWYQQVLGQGPQFIFQYYEKEERGRGNFPDRFSARQFPNYSSELNVNALLLGDSALYLCASLATEGGEKLFFGSGTQLSVL.

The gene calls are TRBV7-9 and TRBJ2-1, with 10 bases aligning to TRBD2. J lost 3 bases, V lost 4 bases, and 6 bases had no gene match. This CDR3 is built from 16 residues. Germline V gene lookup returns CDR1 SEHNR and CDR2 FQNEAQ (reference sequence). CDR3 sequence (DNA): TGTGCCAGCAGCTCAGCGGGAGGGCCTAACTACAATGAGCAGTTCTTC. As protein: CASSSAGGPNYNEQFF.

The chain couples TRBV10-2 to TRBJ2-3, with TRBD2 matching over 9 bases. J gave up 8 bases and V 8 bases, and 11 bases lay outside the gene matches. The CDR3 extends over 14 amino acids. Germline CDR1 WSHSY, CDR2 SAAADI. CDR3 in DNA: TGCGCCAGCGGGCCAGCGGGAGGTGGGGTTACGCAGTATTTT. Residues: CASGPAGGGVTQYF.

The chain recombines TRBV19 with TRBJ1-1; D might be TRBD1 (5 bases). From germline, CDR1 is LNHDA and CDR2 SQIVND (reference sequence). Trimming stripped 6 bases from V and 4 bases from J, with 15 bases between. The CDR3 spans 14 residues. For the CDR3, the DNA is TGTGCCAGTAGCAGCAACGGGGGGATCACTGAAGCTTTCTTT. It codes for CASSSNGGITEAFF.

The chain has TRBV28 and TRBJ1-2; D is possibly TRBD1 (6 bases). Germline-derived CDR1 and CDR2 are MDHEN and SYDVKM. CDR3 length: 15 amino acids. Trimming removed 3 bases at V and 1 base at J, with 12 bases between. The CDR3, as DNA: TGTGCCAGCAGTTTCGGGGGGCGAGATAACTATGGCTACACCTTC. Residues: CASSFGGRDNYGYTF.

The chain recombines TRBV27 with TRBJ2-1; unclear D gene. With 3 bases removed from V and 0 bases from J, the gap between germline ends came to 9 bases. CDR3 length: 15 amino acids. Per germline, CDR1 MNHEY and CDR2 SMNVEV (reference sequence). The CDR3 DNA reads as TGTGCCAGCAGTTTCTCATCGAGCTCCTACAATGAGCAGTTCTTC. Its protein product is CASSFSSSSYNEQFF.

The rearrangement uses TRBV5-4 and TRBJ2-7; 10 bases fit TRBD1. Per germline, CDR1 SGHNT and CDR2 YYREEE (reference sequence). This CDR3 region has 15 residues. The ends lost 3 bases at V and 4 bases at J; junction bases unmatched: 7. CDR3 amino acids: CASSSGSGQGYEQYF. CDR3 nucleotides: TGTGCCAGCAGCTCAGGGTCGGGACAGGGGTACGAGCAGTACTTC.

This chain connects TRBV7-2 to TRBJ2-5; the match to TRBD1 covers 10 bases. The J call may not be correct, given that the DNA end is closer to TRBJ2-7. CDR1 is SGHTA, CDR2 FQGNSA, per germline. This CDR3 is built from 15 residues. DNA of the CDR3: TGTGCCAGCAGCCGCGGACAGGGGGGATCCTACGAGCAGTACTTC. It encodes CASSRGQGGSYEQYF.

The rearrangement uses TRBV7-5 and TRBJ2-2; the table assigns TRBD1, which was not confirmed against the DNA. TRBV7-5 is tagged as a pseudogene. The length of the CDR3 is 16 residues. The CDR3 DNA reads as TGTGTCAGAAGCCCGGCCGGGCAGGGGGAGAACGGGGAGCTGTTTTTT. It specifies CVRSPAGQGENGELFF.

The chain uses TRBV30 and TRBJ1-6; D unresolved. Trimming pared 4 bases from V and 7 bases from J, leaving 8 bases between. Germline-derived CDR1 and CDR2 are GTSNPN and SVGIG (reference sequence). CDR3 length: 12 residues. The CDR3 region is CAWIGGNSPLHF. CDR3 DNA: TGTGCCTGGATTGGCGGGAATTCACCCCTCCACTTT.

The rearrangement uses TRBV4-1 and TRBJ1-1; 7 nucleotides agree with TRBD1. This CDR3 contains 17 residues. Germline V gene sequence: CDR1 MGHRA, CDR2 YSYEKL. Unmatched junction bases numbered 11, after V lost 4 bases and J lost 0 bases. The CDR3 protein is CASSLLQGNTMNTEAFF. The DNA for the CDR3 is TGCGCCAGCAGCCTCCTACAGGGGAATACCATGAACACTGAAGCTTTCTTT.

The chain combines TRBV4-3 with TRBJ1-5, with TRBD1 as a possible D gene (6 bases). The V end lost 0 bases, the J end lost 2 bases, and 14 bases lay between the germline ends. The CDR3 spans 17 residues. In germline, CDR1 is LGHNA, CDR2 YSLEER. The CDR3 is CASSQDSKAGGNQPQHF. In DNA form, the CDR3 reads TGCGCCAGCAGCCAAGATTCGAAGGCAGGGGGCAATCAGCCCCAGCATTTT.